Listed below are T cell receptor beta chains from one sample, sequenced in a study of T cell changes during pregnancy in multiple sclerosis. Sequenced by immunoSEQ multiplex PCR; TCRdb stores in-frame clones only, minus some. This sample has roughly 100,000 clones, with more than 85% found just once. The sample in question was peripheral blood, obtained in the second trimester of pregnancy. The source of these receptors is a female donor with multiple sclerosis, enrolled in a pregnancy study. CDR3s leave out the opening cysteine and the closing phenylalanine or tryptophan.

>TRBV7-9|TRBJ2-1
ASSPDGTSAYNEQF
>TRBV6-5|TRBJ1-3
ASRLSSGNTIY
>TRBV18|TRBJ2-5
ASSPLGTSVPTTQETQY
>TRBV27|TRBJ2-1
ASSLLVNNEQF
>TRBV6-6|TRBJ2-7
ASSYRTGFSYEQY
>TRBV6-6|TRBJ2-1
ASSYSRASGDNEQF
>TRBV30|TRBJ1-3
AWEGNTIY
>TRBV7-9|TRBJ2-1
ASSFRQELRWF
>TRBV28|TRBJ2-7
ASSETSGRLYEQY
>TRBV19|TRBJ2-1
ASSTLTGRHNEQF
>TRBV28|TRBJ2-2
ASHFSGPDTGELF
>TRBV15|TRBJ2-1
ATSSLAVQF
>TRBV28|TRBJ2-4
ASSLLGGGIAKNIQY
>TRBV9|TRBJ2-1
ASSVGGTRFDNEQF
>TRBV5-6|TRBJ1-1
ASSPDRGGSTEAF
>TRBV2|TRBJ2-1
ASSESWDSPYNEQF
>TRBV19|TRBJ1-5
ASRPTQGGADQPQH
>TRBV6-1|TRBJ2-2
ASSEATSGGSANTGELF
>TRBV11-1|TRBJ2-3
ASSFNLGTDTQY
>TRBV9|TRBJ2-5
ASSVGGGVVETQY
>TRBV5-1|TRBJ2-7
ASSERTGGSYEQY
>TRBV11-3|TRBJ2-1
ASSLDGLAGYEQF
>TRBV7-9|TRBJ1-2
ASSPPDSRNYGYT
>TRBV28|TRBJ2-7
ASSFSAEGGEQY
>TRBV30|TRBJ1-2
AWSVSRNNYGYT
>TRBV28|TRBJ1-5
ASSPHRGQVGNQPQH
>TRBV5-1|TRBJ2-3
ASSPWTGDADTQY
>TRBV2|TRBJ1-4
ASIRGVRNEKLF
>TRBV6-6|TRBJ2-1
ASSFGLAYNEQF
>TRBV11-2|TRBJ2-7
ASSSGLAGVNEQY
>TRBV11-3|TRBJ2-2
ASSFGRGYTGELF
>TRBV7-9|TRBJ2-7
ASSLESYEQY
>TRBV25-1|TRBJ2-5
ASSLAGEGQETQY
>TRBV28|TRBJ1-2
ASSWKGGGYT
>TRBV19|TRBJ1-5
ASSRTPPGGQPQH
>TRBV2|TRBJ2-7
ASRLAGGPEQY
>TRBV6-5|TRBJ1-1
ASSSPAGEAEAF
>TRBV28|TRBJ2-1
ASKGGDVYNEQF
>TRBV28|TRBJ2-5
ASSLYDRGETQY
>TRBV5-5|TRBJ2-2
ASSLDERTGELF